This T cell receptor (beta chain) originates from a study of cytomegalovirus exposure and HLA in healthy donors. At the level of the study: Previous work identified roughly 110 million unique TCR beta sequences from around 180 million T cells.

This clone was detected a few times. Per germline, CDR1 LNHDA and CDR2 SQIVND (reference sequence). The V segment lost 5 bases and the J segment 1 base; nucleotides outside the gene matches: 4. This CDR3 region has 15 residues. PCR used 60 Vbeta primers and 13 Jbeta primers. Generated by immunoSEQ multiplex PCR, the TCRdb table keeps only in-frame clones and is missing some. The table records 130,000 or so clones, roughly 8.3% of them present only once. The specimen sequenced was PBMCs. The J gene is TRBJ1-5, the V gene TRBV19; 8 positions match TRBD1. The receptor comes from a man in his forties in good health and CMV-seronegative. CDR3 sequence: CASSPDRASNQPQHF. The CDR3 DNA reads TGTGCCAGTAGTCCGGACAGGGCGAGCAATCAGCCCCAGCATTTT.